The T cell receptor beta chain described here comes from a study of blood T cell repertoires in COVID-19. At the level of the study: The study drew acute and convalescent COVID-19 samples from the United States, Italy and Spain. The cDNA or gDNA used as material had been derived from T cells, B-cell-depleted T cells, or PBMCs.

Germline values: CDR1 LNHDA, CDR2 SQIVND (reference sequence). This CDR3 is built from 15 residues. V shed 1 base and J 7 bases; nucleotides not matched to a gene: 5. In the authors' workflow: Scientists estimated how many nucleated cells there were by amplifying reference gene primers. Libraries were prepared by immunoSEQ multiplex PCR; TCRdb keeps only in-frame clonotypes and omits some of them. The DNA gave D and trimming, while V, J and clone size come from that table. The table shows about 110,000 clones, with 90% occurring only once. The chain is built from TRBV19 and TRBJ2-5; TRBD1 agrees at 11 bases. The sample consisted of peripheral blood. The sequence was collected from a human donor in a cohort sampled during active COVID-19. The CDR3 region is CASSIGGQGAGTQYF. The CDR3 region has the DNA TGTGCCAGTAGTATAGGAGGACAGGGGGCGGGGACCCAGTACTTC.